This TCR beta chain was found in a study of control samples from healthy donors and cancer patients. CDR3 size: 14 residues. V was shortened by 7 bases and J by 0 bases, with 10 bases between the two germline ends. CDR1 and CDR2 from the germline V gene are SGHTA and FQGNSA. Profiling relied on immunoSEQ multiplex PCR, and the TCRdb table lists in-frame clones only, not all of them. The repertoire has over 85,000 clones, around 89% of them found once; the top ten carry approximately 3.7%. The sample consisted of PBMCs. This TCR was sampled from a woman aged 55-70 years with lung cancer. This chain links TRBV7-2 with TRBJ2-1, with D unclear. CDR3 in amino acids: CASILVSSYNEQFF. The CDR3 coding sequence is TGTGCCAGCATTCTGGTGAGCTCCTACAATGAGCAGTTCTTC.